This T cell receptor (beta chain) was identified during a study of blood T cell repertoires in COVID-19. Study-wide background: Material from acute and convalescent COVID-19 was sourced from the United States, Italy and Spain. In each case, the material was cDNA or gDNA derived from T cells, B-cell-depleted T cells, or PBMCs.

CDR3 length equals 14 residues. V shed 6 bases and J shed 7 bases, with 16 bases lying between them. Per germline, CDR1 LGHNT and CDR2 FRNRAP. Per the original methods: Amplification from reference gene primers served as the basis for estimated nucleated cell counts. Assay: immunoSEQ multiplex PCR; the TCRdb copy retains only in-frame clones and omits some. V, J and clone size are taken as reported in that table, and D and trimming were inferred from the DNA itself. Of 200,000 to 250,000 clones detected, around 89% appear once; the ten largest clones hold about 4.8%. The sample taken for sequencing was peripheral blood. The TCR sequence derives from a woman in her forties with acute or convalescent COVID-19. The rearrangement uses TRBV12-5 and TRBJ1-5; a weak D match, TRBD1 (6 bases). CDR3 protein: CASGGEGGLQPQHF. The CDR3 bases are TGTGCTAGTGGCGGAGAGGGGGGGCTGCAGCCCCAGCATTTT.